This T cell receptor beta chain was identified during a study of shared T cell receptors in the human thymus. This table comes from immunoSEQ multiplex PCR, and its TCRdb copy is limited to in-frame clones, with some not included. The table lists 640,000 or so clones, about 87% of them singletons, with about 0.0094% in the top ten. This CDR3 contains 16 residues. V lost 3 bases and J lost 4; bases outside the gene matches: 8. From germline, CDR1 is SGHDN and CDR2 FVKESK. This sample also appeared in a second study, on human thymus T cells. That study reports: Healthy Finnish infants undergoing corrective surgery for congenital heart defects were the donors. Corrective heart surgery yielded resections, and these provided the thymus tissue. Related research examined unrelated individuals and reported that their thymic repertoires overlapped highly.

The sequencing sample was made of thymocytes. The chain couples TRBV14 to TRBJ2-3; 9 bases align to TRBD2. The receptor comes from a boy under two years old with a congenital heart defect. In DNA form, the CDR3 reads TGTGCCAGCAGCCATAAAAGGGCGGGAGGGCCAGATACGCAGTATTTT. It encodes CASSHKRAGGPDTQYF.